The clone carrying this T cell receptor beta chain was detected ten times or more. Its antigen is unidentified. The data were obtained in a study of T cells in Graves' hyperthyroidism and ophthalmopathy. Whole-study findings and limits: Most expanded thyroid clonotypes above 0.001 recurred in blood. It was a median approximately six months before onset that the model predicted ophthalmopathy.

Germline CDR1 SGHDN, CDR2 FVKESK. V lost 0 bases to trimming and J lost 4 bases, with 9 bases between them. The CDR3 length is 14 residues. What was amplified from RNA transcripts were TCR beta CDR3 regions. First-round RT-PCR with HTBI primers amplified the TCR CDR3 region. TCRdb recomputed calls from the multiplex PCR reads with MiXCR, one row per CDR3 protein. The sample has hundreds of thousands of distinct CDR3 sequences, 15% to 20% seen once. V and J are TRBV14 and TRBJ1-2, with D unclear. This sequence was found in a woman under 30 with Graves' hyperthyroidism. The sequenced sample was blood. Here the CDR3 reads CASSQDRGVYGYTF. The CDR3 bases are TGTGCCAGCAGCCAAGATCGAGGAGTCTATGGCTACACCTTC. The variable domain in full, completed from reference TRBV14 and TRBJ1-2, reads EAGVTQFPSHSVIEKGQTVTLRCDPISGHDNLYWYRRVMGKEIKFLLHFVKESKQDESGMPNNRFLAERTGGTYSTLKVQPAELEDSGVYFCASSQDRGVYGYTFGSGTRLTVV.